This TCR beta chain was observed in a study of blood T cells in healthy people across ages. The use of a sample-barcoded 5' primer and a J-beta primer mix characterized a second PCR of about 7 to 12 cycles. A single record per CDR3 protein comes from TCRdb applying MiXCR to the 5' RACE reads. The data show about 1,000,000 distinct CDR3 sequences, less than 50% seen once. The V gene end was trimmed by 3 bases and the J gene end by 6 bases; junction bases not matched to a gene: 5. CDR3 length: 15 residues. The sequence came from a woman aged 55-69 years in good health. Input material: blood. This chain joins TRBV12-3 or TRBV12-4 and TRBJ2-3; 11 positions match TRBD2. The CDR3 reads CASSLEPSGRDTQYF. The CDR3 DNA is TGTGCCAGCAGTTTGGAGCCTAGCGGGAGGGATACGCAGTATTTT.